These T cell receptor beta chains were read from a single sample in a study of cytomegalovirus exposure and HLA in healthy donors. Produced via immunoSEQ multiplex PCR; TCRdb's table is partial and in-frame only. The sample carries about 90,000 clones, roughly 74% recorded once. The material sequenced was PBMCs. The receptors here all came from a woman between 18 and 29 years old in good health and CMV-seropositive. CDR3s include the opening cysteine and the closing phenylalanine or tryptophan. D genes are given only for firm matches. Some rows mark clone size as missing; the rest say once, few, many or name a class of expanded clone.

abundance: .; v_gene: TRBV18; d_gene: TRBD1; j_gene: TRBJ2-5; CDR3nt: TGTGCCAGCTCACCAGGGACAGGGCAAGAGACCCAGTACTTC; CDR3aa: CASSPGTGQETQYF
abundance: .; v_gene: TRBV28; d_gene: TRBD2; j_gene: TRBJ2-3; CDR3nt: TGTGCCTACGGCGGGAGGGCCGGAACAGATACGCAGTATTTT; CDR3aa: CAYGGRAGTDTQYF
abundance: once; v_gene: TRBV4-1; d_gene: TRBD1; j_gene: TRBJ2-3; CDR3nt: TGCGCCAGCAGCCAACACGGGGACAGGGGTCAAGATACGCAGTATTTT; CDR3aa: CASSQHGDRGQDTQYF
abundance: medium-sized; v_gene: TRBV15; d_gene: TRBD1; j_gene: TRBJ1-4; CDR3nt: TGTGCCACCAGCTTACAGGGGGCCCCTAATGAAAAACTGTTTTTT; CDR3aa: CATSLQGAPNEKLFF
abundance: .; v_gene: TRBV30; d_gene: TRBD1; j_gene: TRBJ1-1; CDR3nt: TGTGCCTGGAGGCTGGGACAGGGAGCTTTCTTT; CDR3aa: CAWRLGQGAFF
abundance: few; v_gene: TRBV5-1; d_gene: TRBD1; j_gene: TRBJ2-7; CDR3nt: TGCGCCAGCAGCCGGGACAGTTACGAGCAGTACTTC; CDR3aa: CASSRDSYEQYF
abundance: .; v_gene: TRBV2; d_gene: .; j_gene: TRBJ2-1; CDR3nt: TGTGCCAGCAGGACCCCTCGGGACACAACTTACAATGAGCAGTTCTTC; CDR3aa: CASRTPRDTTYNEQFF
abundance: .; v_gene: TRBV4-1; d_gene: .; j_gene: TRBJ1-5; CDR3nt: TGCGCCAGCAGCCAAGATCCAATAGGCCAGGGCTCTCAGCCCCAGCATTTT; CDR3aa: CASSQDPIGQGSQPQHF
abundance: .; v_gene: TRBV2; d_gene: TRBD1; j_gene: TRBJ1-5; CDR3nt: TGTGCCAGCAATGAGGACAGGGGCAATCAGCCCCAGCATTTT; CDR3aa: CASNEDRGNQPQHF
abundance: few; v_gene: TRBV10-3; d_gene: TRBD2; j_gene: TRBJ2-7; CDR3nt: TGTGCCATCAGTGAGACCGGGACTAGCGGGGCCTCCGGGCAGTACTTC; CDR3aa: CAISETGTSGASGQYF
abundance: .; v_gene: TRBV19; d_gene: .; j_gene: TRBJ1-5; CDR3nt: TGTGCCAGTAGTATAGAGGGAGGGAAGCCCCAGCATTTT; CDR3aa: CASSIEGGKPQHF
abundance: .; v_gene: TRBV5-1; d_gene: .; j_gene: TRBJ2-1; CDR3nt: TGCGCCAGCAGCGTTTTAAGGAGCTCCTACAATGAGCAGTTCTTC; CDR3aa: CASSVLRSSYNEQFF
abundance: .; v_gene: TRBV5-1; d_gene: .; j_gene: TRBJ2-3; CDR3nt: TGCGCCAGCAGCTTGGACGGTGCAGGGTGGGATACGCAGTATTTT; CDR3aa: CASSLDGAGWDTQYF
abundance: once; v_gene: TRBV7-9; d_gene: .; j_gene: TRBJ1-2; CDR3nt: TGTGCCAGCAGACCCCTGGCCTACACCTTC; CDR3aa: CASRPLAYTF
abundance: few; v_gene: TRBV5-4; d_gene: .; j_gene: TRBJ1-2; CDR3nt: TGTGCCAGCAGCTTCGGGGCAGGGAGGGTAGATGGCTACACCTTC; CDR3aa: CASSFGAGRVDGYTF
abundance: few; v_gene: TRBV7-9; d_gene: TRBD1; j_gene: TRBJ1-3; CDR3nt: TGTGCCAGCAGCTTAAGACAGGGGGCCGGAAACACCATATATTTT; CDR3aa: CASSLRQGAGNTIYF
abundance: .; v_gene: TRBV5-1; d_gene: TRBD2; j_gene: TRBJ2-5; CDR3nt: TGCGCCAGCAGCTTGTCGCTAGCGGGGCGGTGGCAAGAGACCCAGTACTTC; CDR3aa: CASSLSLAGRWQETQYF
abundance: once; v_gene: TRBV7-2; d_gene: .; j_gene: TRBJ2-3; CDR3nt: TGTGCCAGCAGCAAACCTCCGGGACTCTCGGTTCCCGATACGCAGTATTTT; CDR3aa: CASSKPPGLSVPDTQYF
abundance: .; v_gene: TRBV19; d_gene: TRBD1; j_gene: TRBJ1-5; CDR3nt: TGTGCCAGTACTACGGGACAGGTTCAACATCAGCCCCAGCATTTT; CDR3aa: CASTTGQVQHQPQHF
abundance: .; v_gene: TRBV13; d_gene: TRBD2; j_gene: TRBJ2-3; CDR3nt: TGTGCCAGCAGCCCCGGACTAGCGGGAGTTGGAGATACGCAGTATTTT; CDR3aa: CASSPGLAGVGDTQYF
abundance: .; v_gene: TRBV4-3; d_gene: TRBD2; j_gene: TRBJ2-7; CDR3nt: TGCGCCAGCAGCCAAGGATGGACTAGCGGGGCATACGAGCAGTACTTC; CDR3aa: CASSQGWTSGAYEQYF
abundance: .; v_gene: TRBV5-8; d_gene: .; j_gene: TRBJ1-4; CDR3nt: TGTGCCAGCAGATTGCAGGAGGGGTTAGCCGGCATTACAAAACTGTTTTTT; CDR3aa: CASRLQEGLAGITKLFF
abundance: once; v_gene: TRBV7-3; d_gene: .; j_gene: TRBJ2-1; CDR3nt: TGTGCCAGCAGCCAATATACTAGCTACAATGAGCAGTTCTTC; CDR3aa: CASSQYTSYNEQFF
abundance: .; v_gene: TRBV6-1; d_gene: TRBD1; j_gene: TRBJ1-5; CDR3nt: TGTGCCAGCAGTGAAGGACAGGGTATGGGTCAGCCCCAGCATTTT; CDR3aa: CASSEGQGMGQPQHF
abundance: .; v_gene: TRBV10-3; d_gene: TRBD1; j_gene: TRBJ1-1; CDR3nt: TGTGCCATCAGTGGGACAGGGAACACTGAAGCTTTCTTT; CDR3aa: CAISGTGNTEAFF
abundance: .; v_gene: TRBV5-1; d_gene: TRBD2; j_gene: TRBJ2-3; CDR3nt: TGCGCCAGCAGCTTGGGTCTAGCGGGAGGAGATACGCAGTATTTT; CDR3aa: CASSLGLAGGDTQYF
abundance: .; v_gene: TRBV7-8; d_gene: TRBD2; j_gene: TRBJ2-3; CDR3nt: TGTGCCAGCAGCTTAGCGGGCGGGGGGAGCACAGATACGCAGTATTTT; CDR3aa: CASSLAGGGSTDTQYF
abundance: .; v_gene: TRBV6-6; d_gene: TRBD1; j_gene: TRBJ1-3; CDR3nt: TGTGCCAGCAGTTCCGAACAGGGGCGCTCTGGAAACACCATATATTTT; CDR3aa: CASSSEQGRSGNTIYF
abundance: .; v_gene: TRBV19; d_gene: TRBD1; j_gene: TRBJ1-2; CDR3nt: TGTGCCAGTAGTCTCCAGGGGGCAGCTAACTATGGCTACACCTTC; CDR3aa: CASSLQGAANYGYTF
abundance: .; v_gene: TRBV7-2; d_gene: .; j_gene: TRBJ1-1; CDR3nt: TGTGCCAGCAGCCCCCGGATAGCGGAAGCTTTCTTT; CDR3aa: CASSPRIAEAFF
abundance: .; v_gene: TRBV6-5; d_gene: TRBD1; j_gene: TRBJ1-1; CDR3nt: TGTGCCAGCATGAGGGACAGGGTAAACACTGAAGCTTTCTTT; CDR3aa: CASMRDRVNTEAFF
abundance: .; v_gene: TRBV10-2; d_gene: TRBD2; j_gene: TRBJ2-1; CDR3nt: TGCGCCAGCAGTGAGCCCCGACTAGCGGGAGGCTCGAGCTCCTACAATGAGCAGTTCTTC; CDR3aa: CASSEPRLAGGSSSYNEQFF
abundance: .; v_gene: TRBV7-8; d_gene: .; j_gene: TRBJ1-1; CDR3nt: TGTGCCAGCAACCTAGGGGGTTCTCGCACTGAAGCTTTCTTT; CDR3aa: CASNLGGSRTEAFF
abundance: .; v_gene: TRBV2; d_gene: TRBD1; j_gene: TRBJ2-5; CDR3nt: TGTGCCAGCAGCGGACAGGGGGCCAAGGAGACCCAGTACTTC; CDR3aa: CASSGQGAKETQYF
abundance: .; v_gene: TRBV19; d_gene: TRBD1; j_gene: TRBJ1-2; CDR3nt: TGTGCTAGTAGTATGTCCGGGACAGGGGGTGGCTACACCTTC; CDR3aa: CASSMSGTGGGYTF
abundance: .; v_gene: TRBV2; d_gene: .; j_gene: TRBJ1-5; CDR3nt: TGTGCCAGCAGTGAAGGCGTTAATAGCAATCAGCCCCAGCATTTT; CDR3aa: CASSEGVNSNQPQHF
abundance: .; v_gene: TRBV9; d_gene: TRBD2; j_gene: TRBJ2-7; CDR3nt: TGTGCCAGCAGCGTAGGAGCTAGCGGGTCCTACGAGCAGTACTTC; CDR3aa: CASSVGASGSYEQYF
abundance: .; v_gene: TRBV9; d_gene: .; j_gene: TRBJ2-5; CDR3nt: TGTGCCAGCAGCGTAGGGGTAGCGGAGATCCAAGAGACCCAGTACTTC; CDR3aa: CASSVGVAEIQETQYF
abundance: .; v_gene: TRBV7-9; d_gene: TRBD1; j_gene: TRBJ1-1; CDR3nt: TGTGCCAGCAGCTTAGTCCCCCGACAGGGGAACACTGAAGCTTTCTTT; CDR3aa: CASSLVPRQGNTEAFF
abundance: few; v_gene: TRBV29-1; d_gene: .; j_gene: TRBJ1-2; CDR3nt: TGCAGCGTTGACGATGGGGGGGGATTTGGCTACACCTTC; CDR3aa: CSVDDGGGFGYTF
abundance: .; v_gene: TRBV5-4; d_gene: .; j_gene: TRBJ2-3; CDR3nt: TGTGCCAGCAGCTTGTCGTCGGGGATACGCACAGATACGCAGTATTTT; CDR3aa: CASSLSSGIRTDTQYF
abundance: .; v_gene: TRBV5-4; d_gene: TRBD1; j_gene: TRBJ2-7; CDR3nt: TGTGCCAGCACTAGACCCGGGACAGACGAGCAGTACTTC; CDR3aa: CASTRPGTDEQYF
abundance: .; v_gene: TRBV5-6; d_gene: TRBD2; j_gene: TRBJ2-7; CDR3nt: TGTGCCAGCAGCTTTCCGGGACTAGCGTACGAGCAGTACTTC; CDR3aa: CASSFPGLAYEQYF
abundance: few; v_gene: TRBV19; d_gene: .; j_gene: TRBJ1-2; CDR3nt: TGTGCCAGTAGTATACCGGCCAGGGGCTACACCTTC; CDR3aa: CASSIPARGYTF
abundance: .; v_gene: TRBV7-8; d_gene: .; j_gene: TRBJ1-3; CDR3nt: TGTGCCAGCAGCTTAGCGCCAGGGGTTGCAGGAAACACCATATATTTT; CDR3aa: CASSLAPGVAGNTIYF
abundance: .; v_gene: TRBV4-2; d_gene: TRBD1; j_gene: TRBJ2-2; CDR3nt: TGTGCCAGCAGCCAATTAGCAGGACAGGTTAACACCGGGGAGCTGTTTTTT; CDR3aa: CASSQLAGQVNTGELFF
abundance: .; v_gene: TRBV27; d_gene: TRBD2; j_gene: TRBJ2-1; CDR3nt: TGTGCCAGCAGTTTAAGTCTAGCGGCCTACAATGAGCAGTTCTTC; CDR3aa: CASSLSLAAYNEQFF
abundance: few; v_gene: TRBV2; d_gene: .; j_gene: TRBJ1-1; CDR3nt: TGTGCCAGCTTCGGGGTGGGGAAGACTGAAGCTTTCTTT; CDR3aa: CASFGVGKTEAFF
abundance: once; v_gene: TRBV6-5; d_gene: .; j_gene: TRBJ2-1; CDR3nt: TGTGCCAGCAGCAGTTCTTTTCGCAATGAGCAGTTCTTC; CDR3aa: CASSSSFRNEQFF
abundance: many; v_gene: TRBV5-6; d_gene: TRBD1; j_gene: TRBJ2-1; CDR3nt: TGTGCCAGCAGCTGGCAGCCTATGACAGGGCATGGCAATGAGCAGTTCTTC; CDR3aa: CASSWQPMTGHGNEQFF
abundance: few; v_gene: TRBV6-5; d_gene: .; j_gene: TRBJ1-5; CDR3nt: TGTGCCAGCAGTTACGGACACAGCAATCAGCCCCAGCATTTT; CDR3aa: CASSYGHSNQPQHF
abundance: .; v_gene: TRBV5-1; d_gene: TRBD2; j_gene: TRBJ2-7; CDR3nt: TGCGCCAGCAGCGAGACGGGAGGGAATTTGGGCGAGCAGTACTTC; CDR3aa: CASSETGGNLGEQYF